The clone carrying this TCR beta chain showed up just a few times. Its antigen is not known. RNA transcripts yielded amplified TCR beta CDR3 regions. The TCR CDR3 was amplified in a first-round RT-PCR using the HTBI primer set. TCRdb passed the multiplex PCR reads through MiXCR, listing each CDR3 protein once. The data show about 640,000 distinct CDR3 sequences, more than 14% seen once. Patients affected by ophthalmopathy presented a Clinical Activity Score of at least 3, a NOSPECS grade of at least 4, and disease duration below 3 months. The sample belongs to a study of T cells in Graves' hyperthyroidism and ophthalmopathy. Germline V gene sequence: CDR1 DFQATT, CDR2 SNEGSKA (reference sequence). V shed 4 bases, J shed 7 bases, and the junction held 10 bases outside the gene matches. The CDR3 loop spans 15 amino acids. Study-wide points: Progression to ophthalmopathy was predicted a median of roughly 6.6 months early. Among thyroid clonotypes expanded above 0.001, most also appeared in blood.

Sequences were obtained from blood. The receptor's source is a woman aged 50 to 60 with Graves' ophthalmopathy. V is TRBV20-1 and J is TRBJ2-2; 9 nucleotides agree with TRBD2. The chain's CDR3 is CSATRTSETYGELFF. The DNA of the CDR3 is TGCAGTGCTACAAGGACTAGCGAAACGTACGGGGAGCTGTTTTTT.